The T cell receptor (beta chain) described here comes from a study of shared clonotypes between healthy human individuals (dated by TCRdb to about 2020). Background on the whole study: The cohort included three men and a couple of women between 18 and 49 years of age. The study deeply sequenced blood TCR repertoires of about 5 healthy adults to estimate repertoire size and the extent of clonotype sharing between individuals. For each donor, CD4 naive and CD4 memory were each run on three plates, CD8 naive on two plates, and CD8 memory on one plate. Between about 0.94 and 8.9 billion PBMCs per donor were obtained by leukapheresis. To increase sequencing depth and limit assay-specific biases, TCR repertoire library preparation and sequencing were carried out by different laboratories using diverse techniques. Broad study findings and their caveats: Sampling was restricted to blood, and TCR repertoires in tissues likely differ from the TCR repertoires found in blood. Naive subsets generally had larger estimated clonotype richness than memory subsets did. Because the study included only a small number of donors, the genetic and exposure-history diversity represented was limited. Sharing across a few donors was observed for about 5% of naive CD4, 3% to 4% of naive CD8, 2% to 2.5% of memory CD4, and about 0.4% of memory CD8 clonotypes. Even with the large sequencing depth, rarefaction of the sorted-subset datasets indicated that sequencing was incomplete. Compared with non-shared clonotypes, clonotypes shared by all four sorted-subset donors had higher generation probabilities. Based on pairwise subsampling, the degree of clonotype sharing among donors was expected to be affected by sequencing depth.

CD8 naive samples were obtained by positive selection for CCR7 among CD45RO-negative cells, yielding a CD45RA+CCR7+ population from which TemRA cells were excluded. The donors were healthy, HIV-negative adults with no recently reported acute infections or vaccinations. All donors were Caucasian adults living in Nashville, Tennessee, USA. Blood was obtained by leukapheresis, after which PBMCs were separated by Ficoll-Histopaque density gradient centrifugation and cryopreserved in liquid nitrogen vapor phase. Purity and quantity of every magnetically sorted T cell population were checked by analytical flow cytometry. Each sorted fraction had its genomic DNA isolated and then quantified by UV absorbance on a Nanodrop 2000c. From the germline V gene, CDR1 is SGHAT and CDR2 is FQNNGV. After removal of 1 base from V and 5 bases from J, the junction retains 8 bases not matched to a gene. From its cysteine to its phenylalanine, the CDR3 spans 16 amino acids. Only the CDR3 DNA stays, 48 bases, in frame from base 1.

Concerning this clone: Its antigen is currently not known. Base qualities were left out, and no much larger clone turns up one base away.

TCR CDR3 regions were amplified from genomic DNA by multiplex PCR using the deep immunoSEQ assay. For each cell subset, the extracted genomic DNA was distributed evenly across all wells of several immunoSEQ 96-well plates, and each plate served as one replicate. For sorted subsets, each replicate PCR was loaded with approximately 0.2 ug genomic DNA, equivalent to roughly 30,000 T cell genomes. Purified libraries were measured with a Qubit 3.0 fluorometer, size-checked on a Bioanalyzer 2100, and measured again with the KAPA Library Quantification kit. A separate single-read 150-cycle Illumina NextSeq 550 flow cell was used to sequence each immunoSEQ 96-well plate. As for the original processing: Because the immunoSEQ output held only junctional sequences and lacked quality scores, the filtering could not match the filtering applied to full-length reads. To assign V/J genes and CDR3, sequences were annotated using PyIR, a Python wrapper for IgBLAST v1.9, with IMGT germline references. Reads were removed for weak V/J assignments (E-value above 1e-6), missing CDR3, stop codons, out-of-frame junctions, or ambiguous translated residues. V3J clonotypes were defined by identical inferred V gene, J gene, and CDR3 amino acid sequence. Percentage overlap between repertoires was calculated by dividing the number of shared unique clonotypes by the size of the smaller repertoire. Richness of each repertoire was evaluated using RTK rarefaction, the Chao1 estimator, and Recon v2.1 estimates of unobserved clonotypes. For all TCRbeta clonotypes obtained by the gDNA method from several donors, generation probabilities were computed with OLGA. Imported from immuneACCESS, the table was reduced by TCRdb to in-frame sequences with V and J called. These copies leave out some clones; in studies compared against another copy, an unresolved V gene accounts for under half, and the cause of the remainder is not known. V and J calls and clone size follow that table, whereas D and trimming were derived from the DNA. The sample includes approximately 2,000,000 clones, with around 93% observed a single time. The ten largest clones take up over 1.5% of the sample.

Recombination joined TRBV11-2 with TRBJ2-1, with TRBD2 matching 7 junction bases. The sequenced sample was naive CD8+ T cells from PBMCs. The sample's cell subset or site label is to be understood as: CD45RA+CCR7+. The clonotype was recovered from a man younger than 30 in good health. Some clones in this sample may be carry-over from other donors' samples. The CDR3 region: CASSLGGLGDDNEQFF. The DNA sequence reads TGTGCCAGCAGCTTAGGCGGACTAGGGGACGACAATGAGCAGTTCTTC.